The present T cell receptor (beta chain) was sequenced within a study of shared clonotypes between healthy human individuals. Germline CDR1 reads GTSNPN; CDR2 reads SVGIG (reference sequence). V was clipped by 2 bases and J by 8 bases; unmatched bases: 6. The CDR3 has 13 residues. Using immunoSEQ multiplex PCR, the repertoire was profiled, and TCRdb retains in-frame clones only, with some absent. The data show roughly 2.4 million clones, roughly 95% seen once. The TCR originated in a man between 18 and 29 years old in good health. Sample: naive CD4+ T cells sorted from blood. Subset described: CD45RA+ positively selected. This rearrangement joins TRBV30 to TRBJ1-2; 9 bases fit TRBD1. CDR3 protein: CAWSYTGGEGYTF. The CDR3 DNA follows: TGTGCCTGGAGTTATACAGGGGGCGAAGGCTACACCTTC. The full variable domain, with the rest looked up from reference TRBV30 and TRBJ1-2, is SQTIHQWPATLVQPVGSPLSLECTVEGTSNPNLYWYRQAAGRGLQLLFYSVGIGQISSEVPQNLSASRPQDRQFILSSKKLLLSDSGFYLCAWSYTGGEGYTFGSGTRLTVV.